The source of this T cell receptor (beta chain) is a study of cytomegalovirus exposure and HLA in healthy donors (dated by TCRdb to the late 2010s). With regard to the full study: According to a later analysis, the approximately 120 validation repertoires were produced on the same platform as the roughly 600 repertoires of the first cohort. The study aimed to test whether signatures of past pathogen exposure could be identified by cataloging public T cell receptors. Besides the first cohort of hundreds of subjects, a separate validation cohort made up of roughly 120 different subjects was used. High-throughput TCR immunosequencing, statistical association of individual TCRs with disease status, and machine learning were combined to predict cytomegalovirus infection status.

Remarks on this clone: What antigen it recognizes has not been identified. Base qualities are not at hand, and no much larger clone is one base apart.

The paper's findings and limits, for the study overall: Most TCR sequences were seen in very few donors, while some public TCRs were found in many individuals. The classifier was reported to diagnose cytomegalovirus status with high specificity and sensitivity in both the original cohort and the validation cohort. In vitro tests confirmed that a few of the cytomegalovirus-associated TCR beta chains recognize cytomegalovirus antigens. Of the cluster scores, around 95% were above 0 in a later analysis, which found that TCRs clustered in the first cohort also tended to co-occur in the 95 to 150 validation repertoires. A later analysis had no HLA typing for the validation cohort, so co-occurrence there was scored across all 110 or so repertoires. In the study, some 160 TCR beta chains were listed as associated with cytomegalovirus. The authors suggested that the approach could potentially be extended to other disease states and immunological phenotypes.

The junction carries 22 bases between V and J, which are trimmed by 3 bases and 10 bases respectively. CDR1 MDHEN and CDR2 SYDVKM are derived from the germline V gene. Inclusive of the bounding cysteine and phenylalanine, the CDR3 is 16 residues long. Of all the DNA, just the CDR3 is kept, 48 bases in frame from base 1. The library was obtained by the immunoSEQ multiplex PCR assay. In the original analysis: A statistical classification framework was built for diagnosing cytomegalovirus status from the catalog of TCR beta chain sequences. The clones in this table, taken by TCRdb from immuneACCESS, are in-frame only. Not every clone is retained; where verified, under half of the shortfall comes from an unresolved V gene, and the cause of the rest is unknown. V and J calls and clone size are those listed in that table; D and trimming were worked out from the DNA. The sample table shows 330,000 or so clones, and more than 80% are seen once. The ten largest clones take up around 0.84% of the sample.

Donors formed part of the validation cohort, which comprised about 130 subjects and was distinct from the first cohort of 550 to 850 subjects. Recombination connected TRBV28 to TRBJ1-5; TRBD1 is a weak D gene call, 6 bases matching. The receptor was isolated from a woman in her late teens or twenties in good health and CMV-seronegative. Sequenced material: PBMCs. CDR3 protein: CASSFHPGEQIYPQHF. The nucleotide sequence is given as TGTGCCAGCAGTTTCCACCCAGGGGAACAAATCTATCCCCAGCATTTT.